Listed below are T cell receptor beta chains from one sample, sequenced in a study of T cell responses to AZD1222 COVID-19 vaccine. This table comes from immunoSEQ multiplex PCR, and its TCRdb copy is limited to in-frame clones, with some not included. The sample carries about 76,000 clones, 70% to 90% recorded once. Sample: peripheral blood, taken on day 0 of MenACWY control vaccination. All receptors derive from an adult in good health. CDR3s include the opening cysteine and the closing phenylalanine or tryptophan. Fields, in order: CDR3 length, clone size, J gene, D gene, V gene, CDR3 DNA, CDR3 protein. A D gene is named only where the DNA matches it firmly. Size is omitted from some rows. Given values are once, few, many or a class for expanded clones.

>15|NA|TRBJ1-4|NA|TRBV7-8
TGTGCCAGCAGCTTTGGGCTGGCAGAGAATGAAAAACTGTTTTTT
CASSFGLAENEKLFF
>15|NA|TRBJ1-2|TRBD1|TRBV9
TGTGCCAGCAGCGCAGGACAGGGACTCGGTCTTGGCTACACCTTC
CASSAGQGLGLGYTF
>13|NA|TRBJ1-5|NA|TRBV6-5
TGTGCCAGCAGTTACTCAGGTACCCAGCCCCAGCATTTT
CASSYSGTQPQHF
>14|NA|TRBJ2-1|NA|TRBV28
TGTGCCAGCAGTTTTGATGGAGGAACCAATGAGCAGTTCTTC
CASSFDGGTNEQFF
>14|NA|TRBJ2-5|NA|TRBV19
TGTGCCAGTAGTATCGGGGGATCAAGGGAGACCCAGTACTTC
CASSIGGSRETQYF
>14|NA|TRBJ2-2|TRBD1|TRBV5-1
TGCGCCAGCAGGGGACAGGGGTACACCGGGGAGCTGTTTTTT
CASRGQGYTGELFF
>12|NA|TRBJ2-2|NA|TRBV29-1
TGCAGCGTTGGGGGAAACACCGGGGAGCTGTTTTTT
CSVGGNTGELFF
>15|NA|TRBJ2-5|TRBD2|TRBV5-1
TGCGCCAGCAGCTTAGCGGGAGGGCGAGGAGAGACCCAGTACTTC
CASSLAGGRGETQYF
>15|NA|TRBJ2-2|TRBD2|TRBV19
TGTGCCAGTAGTTTCCCGGGACTAGAAACCGGGGAGCTGTTTTTT
CASSFPGLETGELFF
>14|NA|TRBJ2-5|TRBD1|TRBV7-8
TGTGCCAGCAGCTGGGACAGGGGGTGGGAGACCCAGTACTTC
CASSWDRGWETQYF
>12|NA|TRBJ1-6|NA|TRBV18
TGTGCCAGCGAGGGTGTGCATTCACCCCTCCACTTT
CASEGVHSPLHF
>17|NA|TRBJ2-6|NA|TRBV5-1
TGCGCCAGCAGCCCGGGAATGATATCCTCTGGGGCCAACGTCCTGACTTTC
CASSPGMISSGANVLTF
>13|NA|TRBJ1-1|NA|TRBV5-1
TGCGCCAGCAGCTGGGACAACCGAGGTGAAGCTTTCTTT
CASSWDNRGEAFF
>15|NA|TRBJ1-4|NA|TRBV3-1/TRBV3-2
TGTGCCAGCAGCCAAGCATGGGGGGCAGCTGAAAAACTGTTTTTT
CASSQAWGAAEKLFF
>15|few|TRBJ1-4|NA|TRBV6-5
TGTGCCAGCACCCCGGGCCTCGGACGAAAGGAAAAACTGTTTTTT
CASTPGLGRKEKLFF
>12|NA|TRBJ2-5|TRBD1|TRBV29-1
TGCAGCGTGATACAGGGGCAAGAGACCCAGTACTTC
CSVIQGQETQYF
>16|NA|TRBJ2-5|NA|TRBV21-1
TGTGCCAGCACCTGCAGTCCGGGACAAAACCAAGAGACCCAGTACTTC
CASTCSPGQNQETQYF
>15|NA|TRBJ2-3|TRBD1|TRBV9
TGTGCCAGCAGCGGCCACAGGGGAAGCACAGATACGCAGTATTTT
CASSGHRGSTDTQYF
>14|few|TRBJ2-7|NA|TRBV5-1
TGCGCCAGCAGCCCCGGGACGGGGACCTACGAGCAGTACTTC
CASSPGTGTYEQYF
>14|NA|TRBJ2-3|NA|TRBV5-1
TGCGCCAGCAGCTTGGGAGAGCAGACAGATACGCAGTATTTT
CASSLGEQTDTQYF
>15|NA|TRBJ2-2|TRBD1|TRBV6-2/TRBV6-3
TGTGCCAGCAGTTATGGGGACAGGGACACCGGGGAGCTGTTTTTT
CASSYGDRDTGELFF
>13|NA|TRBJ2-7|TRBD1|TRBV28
TGTGCCAGCAGTTTGGACAGGGCATACGAGCAGTACTTC
CASSLDRAYEQYF
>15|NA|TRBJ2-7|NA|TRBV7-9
TGTGCCAGCAGCTTAGCGGCGGCACAAAGTGGCGAGCAGTACTTC
CASSLAAAQSGEQYF
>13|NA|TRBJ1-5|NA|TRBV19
TGTGCCAGTAGTCCGGGACCCAATCAGCCCCAGCATTTT
CASSPGPNQPQHF
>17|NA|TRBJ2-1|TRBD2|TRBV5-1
TGCGCCAGCAGCCCTGGGACTAGCGGGAGGTTGTACAATGAGCAGTTCTTC
CASSPGTSGRLYNEQFF
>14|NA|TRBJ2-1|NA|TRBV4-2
TGTGCCAGCAGCCAAGATCAGCGTACCGATGAGCAGTTCTTC
CASSQDQRTDEQFF
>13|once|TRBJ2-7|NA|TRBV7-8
TGTGCCAGCAGCCGCGGACGGTCTTCCGAGCAGTACTTC
CASSRGRSSEQYF
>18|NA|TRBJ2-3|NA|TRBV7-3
TGTGCCAGCAGCTTAGGCCTAGGAGGAGTAGGGGTTGCAGATACGCAGTATTTT
CASSLGLGGVGVADTQYF
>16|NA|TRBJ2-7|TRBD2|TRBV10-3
TGTGCCATCAGTGGCTTAGCGGGAGTAAGGGCCTACGAGCAGTACTTC
CAISGLAGVRAYEQYF